These 17 T cell receptor beta chains share one sample of origin, sequenced in a study of shared clonotypes between healthy human individuals. Libraries were prepared by immunoSEQ multiplex PCR; TCRdb keeps only in-frame clonotypes and omits some of them. This table has 2 million to 2.5 million clones, 93% appearing once. The sample was naive CD4+ T cells from PBMCs. The subset denotes: CD45RA+ positively selected. The origin of the receptors is a man younger than 35 in good health. Some clones in this sample may be carry-over from other donors' samples.

J is TRBJ2-3 and V is TRBV28; 12 bases fit TRBD2. The CDR3 has 14 amino acids. CDR1 is MDHEN, CDR2 SYDVKM, per germline. After removal of 9 bases from V and 6 bases from J, the junction contained 7 bases not matched to a gene. For the CDR3, the DNA is TGTGCCAGTCTGACTAGCGGGGGTCGGGATACGCAGTATTTT. Protein: CASLTSGGRDTQYF. Full variable domain (missing parts from reference TRBV28 and TRBJ2-3): DVKVTQSSRYLVKRTGEKVFLECVQDMDHENMFWYRQDPGLGLRLIYFSYDVKMKEKGDIPEGYSVSREKKERFSLILESASTNQTSMYLCASLTSGGRDTQYFGPGTRLTVL.

This rearrangement joins TRBV14 to TRBJ2-7; TRBD2 might be the D (6 bases). V gave up 3 bases and J gave up 3 bases, with 12 bases separating them. The CDR3 has 14 amino acids. The germline V gene encodes CDR1 SGHDN and CDR2 FVKESK. The DNA of the CDR3 is TGTGCCAGCAGCCAGGCGGGACCCAGCTACGAGCAGTACTTC. Its translation: CASSQAGPSYEQYF. The full variable domain, rest sourced from reference TRBV14 and TRBJ2-7, is EAGVTQFPSHSVIEKGQTVTLRCDPISGHDNLYWYRRVMGKEIKFLLHFVKESKQDESGMPNNRFLAERTGGTYSTLKVQPAELEDSGVYFCASSQAGPSYEQYFGPGTRLTVT.

CDR3 sequence (DNA): TGCGCCAGCAGCCAACCAGGACAGTCGCGTACGCAGTATTTT. Its translation: CASSQPGQSRTQYF. This chain joins TRBV4-1 and TRBJ2-3, with D tentatively TRBD1 (6 bases). Germline loops: CDR1 MGHRA, CDR2 YSYEKL. The ends were cut back, 2 bases at V and 8 bases at J, with 14 bases in the middle. This CDR3 contains 14 residues.

This clone was picked up one time. The chain uses TRBV5-4 and TRBJ2-2; TRBD1 is a possible D gene (5 bases). The length of the CDR3 is 14 residues. Trimming stripped 3 bases from V and 10 bases from J, with 16 bases between. Germline V lookup: CDR1 SGHNT, CDR2 YYREEE (reference sequence). Here the CDR3 reads CASSSHWGAAELFF. DNA of the CDR3: TGTGCCAGCAGCTCCCATTGGGGCGCCGCGGAGCTGTTTTTT.

The chain has TRBV5-1 and TRBJ2-3, with TRBD2 matching 7 bases. CDR1 SGHRS and CDR2 YFSETQ come from the germline V gene. V shed 1 base, J shed 6 bases, and the junction held 17 bases outside the gene matches. The CDR3 covers 18 residues. The CDR3 is CASSLFLAVASPSDTQYF. In DNA form, the CDR3 reads TGCGCCAGCAGCTTGTTTCTAGCGGTAGCAAGCCCGTCCGATACGCAGTATTTT.

The V gene is TRBV19, the J gene TRBJ2-3; 7 bases line up with TRBD1. The CDR3 has 13 residues. V shed 5 bases and J 1 base; nucleotides not matched to a gene: 0. CDR1 LNHDA and CDR2 SQIVND come from the germline V gene (reference sequence). CDR3 amino acids: CASSDRGTDTQYF. DNA of the CDR3: TGTGCCAGTAGTGACAGGGGCACAGATACGCAGTATTTT. Together with reference TRBV19 and TRBJ2-3, the CDR3 gives the full variable domain: DGGITQSPKYLFRKEGQNVTLSCEQNLNHDAMYWYRQDPGQGLRLIYYSQIVNDFQKGDIAEGYSVSREKKESFPLTVTSAQKNPTAFYLCASSDRGTDTQYFGPGTRLTVL.

CDR3 nucleotides: TGCGCCAGCAGCCAGGGACAGGGGATTGGAAACACCATATATTTT. This encodes CASSQGQGIGNTIYF. The rearrangement links TRBV5-1 to TRBJ1-3, with 10 bases lining up with TRBD1. The V and J ends lost 4 bases and 3 bases, in that order; junction bases with no gene match: 4. The germline gives CDR1 SGHRS, CDR2 YFSETQ. CDR3 size: 15 residues. The whole variable domain, filled in from reference TRBV5-1 and TRBJ1-3, reads KAGVTQTPRYLIKTRGQQVTLSCSPISGHRSVSWYQQTPGQGLQFLFEYFSETQRNKGNFPGRFSGRQFSNSRSEMNVSTLELGDSALYLCASSQGQGIGNTIYFGEGSWLTVV.

The chain employs TRBV9 and TRBJ2-3; 8 bases map to TRBD1. Trimming removed 0 bases from V and 1 base from J; junction bases left unmatched: 4. Germline V lookup: CDR1 SGDLS, CDR2 YYNGEE. This CDR3 comprises 16 residues. CDR3 protein: CASSVAWDRRTDTQYF. Here the CDR3 DNA reads TGTGCCAGCAGCGTAGCTTGGGACAGGCGCACAGATACGCAGTATTTT. The whole variable domain, filled in from reference TRBV9 and TRBJ2-3, reads DSGVTQTPKHLITATGQRVTLRCSPRSGDLSVYWYQQSLDQGLQFLIQYYNGEERAKGNILERFSAQQFPDLHSELNLSSLELGDSALYFCASSVAWDRRTDTQYFGPGTRLTVL.

The V and J genes are TRBV9 and TRBJ2-1; D remains ambiguous. Per the germline V gene, CDR1 is SGDLS and CDR2 is YYNGEE. This CDR3 comprises 14 residues. Trimming took off 3 bases at V and 2 bases at J, with 9 bases between the two ends. The CDR3 spells CASSGGSTYNEQFF. CDR3 bases: TGTGCCAGCAGCGGAGGTTCCACCTACAATGAGCAGTTCTTC. The entire variable domain, with the rest obtained from reference TRBV9 and TRBJ2-1, is as follows: DSGVTQTPKHLITATGQRVTLRCSPRSGDLSVYWYQQSLDQGLQFLIQYYNGEERAKGNILERFSAQQFPDLHSELNLSSLELGDSALYFCASSGGSTYNEQFFGPGTRLTVL.

The rearrangement uses TRBV27 and TRBJ2-1; possibly TRBD1 or TRBD2 for D (5 bases each). This CDR3 is built from 15 residues. CDR1 is MNHEY, CDR2 SMNVEV, per germline (reference sequence). The V end was cut by 3 bases, the J end by 8 bases, with 17 bases between. The DNA of the CDR3 is TGTGCCAGCAGTTTGGAGTTCGGGGCCGGGTATGAGCAGTTCTTC. It is translated as CASSLEFGAGYEQFF.

V and J are TRBV30 and TRBJ1-5; D perhaps matches TRBD1 (5 bases). The CDR3 has 13 amino acids. The ends were cut back, 3 bases at V and 4 bases at J, with 10 bases in the middle. Germline CDR1 and CDR2: GTSNPN and SVGIG (reference sequence). The CDR3 protein is CAWRGEGNQPQHF. The DNA for the CDR3 is TGTGCCTGGAGGGGGGAGGGGAATCAGCCCCAGCATTTT.

This clone was counted between two and nine times. The DNA for the CDR3 is TGTGCCTGGCTGGGGGACATGAACACTGAAGCTTTCTTT. This codes for CAWLGDMNTEAFF. The chain uses TRBV30 and TRBJ1-1; D is perhaps TRBD1 (6 bases). V was cut by 5 bases and J by 0 bases, with 10 bases left in between. Germline V gene data show CDR1 as GTSNPN and CDR2 as SVGIG (reference sequence). This CDR3 spans 13 amino acids.

This clone was seen only once. This rearrangement joins TRBV28 to TRBJ1-2, with 11 bases matching TRBD1. The CDR3 has 15 residues. Germline loops: CDR1 MDHEN, CDR2 SYDVKM. With V trimmed by 9 bases and J by 2 bases, 8 bases remained unmatched. The CDR3 reads CASYEDRGPNYGYTF. The CDR3 DNA reads TGTGCCAGTTATGAGGACAGGGGGCCCAACTATGGCTACACCTTC.

The chain uses TRBV7-2 and TRBJ2-7; D unclear. The CDR3 extends over 15 amino acids. Germline values: CDR1 SGHTA, CDR2 FQGNSA. Trimming left V 7 bases short and J 4 bases short, with 20 bases between. The CDR3 here is CASTFGWAGVYEQYF. CDR3 DNA sequence: TGTGCCAGCACCTTCGGGTGGGCAGGAGTTTACGAGCAGTACTTC. The full variable domain, its missing parts supplied by reference TRBV7-2 and TRBJ2-7, is GAGVSQSPSNKVTEKGKDVELRCDPISGHTALYWYRQSLGQGLEFLIYFQGNSAPDKSGLPSDRFSAERTGGSVSTLTIQRTQQEDSAVYLCASTFGWAGVYEQYFGPGTRLTVT.

The chain combines TRBV10-3 with TRBJ2-3; the D is unclear. The V end was cut by 7 bases, the J end by 2 bases, with 7 bases between. From germline, CDR1 is ENHRY and CDR2 SYGVKD. The CDR3 is made up of 12 amino acids. CDR3 loop: CAIKSDTDTQYF. CDR3 coding DNA: TGTGCCATCAAGTCGGACACAGATACGCAGTATTTT.

As concerns this clone: Different DNA sequences within this sample yield the same CDR3. The V and J genes are TRBV11-2 and TRBJ2-7; D is ambiguous. Germline loops: CDR1 SGHAT, CDR2 FQNNGV. V gave up 5 bases and J gave up 7 bases, with 9 bases separating them. There are 11 residues in the CDR3. The CDR3 bases are TGTGCCAGCAGCCCCTTGGGGGAGCAGTACTTC. The encoded protein is CASSPLGEQYF.

For this clone: Distinct nucleotide sequences in the sample also encode this CDR3. The V gene is TRBV28, the J gene TRBJ2-2, with D possibly TRBD2 on 6 matching bases. Germline V gives CDR1 MDHEN, CDR2 SYDVKM. The V gene lost 4 bases and the J gene lost 5 bases, with 8 bases spanning the gap. The CDR3 loop spans 13 amino acids. DNA for the CDR3: TGTGCCAGCAGTTCTGGGGGGACCGGGGAGCTGTTTTTT. Its translation is CASSSGGTGELFF.